This note documents a single TCR beta chain sequence. The antigen is unknown. These data are taken from a study of T cells after yellow fever vaccination. Regarding the study as a whole: Weaker overall was a secondary response that nonetheless peaked faster, on day 5 versus 15. Few clonotypes appeared in both CD4 and CD8 compartments. Repertoires sorted by FACS could include abundant clonotypes that are contaminants from the bulk population. Among primary-vaccination clones, most reappeared after the booster, at about 95% for CD4 and about 90% for CD8.

TCRdb recomputed calls from the 5' RACE reads with MiXCR, one row per CDR3 protein. Among a few hundred thousand distinct CDR3 sequences, 15% to 20% were seen once, and the ten largest hold 13% to 15%. Trimming removed 0 bases at V and 3 bases at J, with 7 bases between. The CDR3 length is 14 residues. Here the sequenced sample was PBMCs, taken 15 days after the yellow fever booster vaccination. This chain connects TRBV12-3 or TRBV12-4 to TRBJ2-3; no clear D gene. This receptor was obtained from a man aged 25 to 40 who received the YFV17D yellow fever vaccine. The CDR3 here is CASSLAPRTDTQYF. The DNA for the CDR3 is TGTGCCAGCAGTTTAGCGCCTCGAACAGATACGCAGTATTTT.